The entry that follows covers one TCR beta chain sequence. Under the authors' procedure: Nucleated cell counts were estimated from reference gene primer amplification. Method: immunoSEQ multiplex PCR; TCRdb's copy keeps in-frame clones and lacks some. V, J and clone size are taken as reported in that table, and D and trimming were inferred from the DNA itself. This table has some 400,000 clones, 70% to 90% appearing once. This record belongs to a study of blood T cell repertoires in COVID-19. Study background: Acute-phase and convalescent COVID-19 samples originated in the United States, Italy and Spain.

The Seattle patients joined while their infection was active and were tracked longitudinally afterward. There are 15 residues in the CDR3. Germline V gene sequence: CDR1 SGHRS, CDR2 YFSETQ. Trimming shortened V by 2 bases and J by 2 bases, and 12 bases separated the two germline ends. Input material: peripheral blood. The chain employs TRBV5-1 and TRBJ2-3; weak D call: TRBD1 (6 bases). This TCR derives from an older woman with COVID-19, enrolled during active disease. The CDR3 spells CASSFSGASTDTQYF. The CDR3 DNA reads as TGCGCCAGCAGCTTCTCAGGGGCTTCCACAGATACGCAGTATTTT. Complete variable domain (other parts from reference TRBV5-1 and TRBJ2-3): KAGVTQTPRYLIKTRGQQVTLSCSPISGHRSVSWYQQTPGQGLQFLFEYFSETQRNKGNFPGRFSGRQFSNSRSEMNVSTLELGDSALYLCASSFSGASTDTQYFGPGTRLTVL.